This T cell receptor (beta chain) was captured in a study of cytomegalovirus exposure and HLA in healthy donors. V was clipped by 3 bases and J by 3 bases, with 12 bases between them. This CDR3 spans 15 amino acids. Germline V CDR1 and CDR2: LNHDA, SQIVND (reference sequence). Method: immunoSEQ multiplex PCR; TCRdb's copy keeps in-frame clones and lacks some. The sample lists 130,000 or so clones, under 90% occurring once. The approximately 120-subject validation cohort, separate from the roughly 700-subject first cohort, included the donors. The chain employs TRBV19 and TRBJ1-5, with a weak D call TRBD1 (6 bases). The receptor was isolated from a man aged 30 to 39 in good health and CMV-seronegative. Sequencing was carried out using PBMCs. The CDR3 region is CASSIPWDNNQPQHF. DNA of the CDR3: TGTGCCAGTAGTATTCCCTGGGACAACAATCAGCCCCAGCATTTT.